This T cell receptor (beta chain) was found in a study of beta chain features in type 1 diabetes. Every bit of the isolated RNA underwent reverse transcription, so sequencing read expressed TCRB transcripts. Produced via immunoSEQ multiplex PCR; TCRdb's table is partial and in-frame only. The sample lists around 200,000 clones, 13% occurring once. Per germline, CDR1 SGHDT and CDR2 YYEEEE. This CDR3 spans 17 amino acids. Losses at the gene ends were 3 bases for V and 2 bases for J; bases not matched to a gene: 6. This clone was counted between two and nine times. The sample comprised central memory CD4+ T cells from blood. This chain connects TRBV5-6 to TRBJ2-1, with 12 bases aligning to TRBD2. The sequence came from a young woman in good health. The CDR3 DNA reads as TGTGCCAGCAGCTCGGTAGCTAGCGGGAGGGCCTACAATGAGCAGTTCTTC. This gives the protein CASSSVASGRAYNEQFF. Filled out from reference TRBV5-6 and TRBJ2-1, the complete variable domain reads DAGVTQSPTHLIKTRGQQVTLRCSPKSGHDTVSWYQQALGQGPQFIFQYYEEEERQRGNFPDRFSGHQFPNYSSELNVNALLLGDSALYLCASSSVASGRAYNEQFFGPGTRLTVL.